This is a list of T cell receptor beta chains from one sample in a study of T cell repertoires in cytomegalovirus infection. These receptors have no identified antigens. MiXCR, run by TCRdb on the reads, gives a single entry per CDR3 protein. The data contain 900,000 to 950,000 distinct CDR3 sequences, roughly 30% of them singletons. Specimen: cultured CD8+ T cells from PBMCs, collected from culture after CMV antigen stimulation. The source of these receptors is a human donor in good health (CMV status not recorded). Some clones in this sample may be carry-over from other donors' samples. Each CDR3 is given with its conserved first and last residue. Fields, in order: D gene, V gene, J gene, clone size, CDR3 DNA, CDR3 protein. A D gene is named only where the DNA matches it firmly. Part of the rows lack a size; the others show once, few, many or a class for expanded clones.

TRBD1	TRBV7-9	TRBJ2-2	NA	TGTGCCAGCAGCTCCTGGGACAGGGGGAAGACCGGGGAGCTGTTTTTT	CASSSWDRGKTGELFF
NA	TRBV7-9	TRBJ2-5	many	TGTGCCAGCAGCTCTCCGGGAAGGCCAAAAGAGACCCAGTACTTC	CASSSPGRPKETQYF
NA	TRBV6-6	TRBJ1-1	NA	TGTGCCACTACGACAGAACAAGCTTTCTTT	CATTTEQAFF
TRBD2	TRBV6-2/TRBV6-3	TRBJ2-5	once	TGTGCCAGCAGTCTAACACGGACTAGTATCCCACAAGAGACCCAGTACTTC	CASSLTRTSIPQETQYF
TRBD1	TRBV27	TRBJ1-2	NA	TGTGCCAGCAGTTATGGGACAGGGGCGAATGGCTACACCTTC	CASSYGTGANGYTF
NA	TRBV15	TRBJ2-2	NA	TGTGCCACCAGCAGGCCCGGAGACAGGACGAACACCGGGGAGCTGTTTTTT	CATSRPGDRTNTGELFF
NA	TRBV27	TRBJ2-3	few	TGTGCCAGCAGTCCAGGAGGGATGACGCAGTATTTT	CASSPGGMTQYF
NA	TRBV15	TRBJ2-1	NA	TGTGCCACCAGCAGAGATCCGTCGGGGAATGAGCAGTTCTTC	CATSRDPSGNEQFF
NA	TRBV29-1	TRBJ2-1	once	TGCAGCGTTGAATTGCGGGGCCCCTCCCAGTTCTTC	CSVELRGPSQFF
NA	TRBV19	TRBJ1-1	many	TGTGCCAGCAGCTACTTAAACACTGAAGCTTTCTTT	CASSYLNTEAFF
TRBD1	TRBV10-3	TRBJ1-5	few	TGTGCCACCGAGGGGACAGGGGGCAATCAGCCCCAGCATTTT	CATEGTGGNQPQHF
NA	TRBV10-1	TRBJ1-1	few	TGCGCCAGCAGTGAGTTTTCCACGTTCCCGGACACTGAAGCTTTCTTT	CASSEFSTFPDTEAFF
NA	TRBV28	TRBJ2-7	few	TGTGCCAGTACGGAGACAGGCTCCTACGAGCAGTACTTC	CASTETGSYEQYF
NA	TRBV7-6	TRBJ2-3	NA	TGTGCCAGCAGCATAGCCTGGGACCCCTACAAAGCAGATACGCAGTATTTT	CASSIAWDPYKADTQYF
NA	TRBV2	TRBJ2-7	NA	TGTGCCAGCAGTGGGACAGAAGAAAACCGATACGAGCAGTACTTC	CASSGTEENRYEQYF
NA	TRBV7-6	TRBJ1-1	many	TGTGCCAGCAGCTTAGACTTGAACACTGAAGCTTTCTTT	CASSLDLNTEAFF
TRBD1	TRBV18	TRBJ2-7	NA	TGTGCCAGCTCACGCTTAGACAGGGGAGTAAACGAGCAGTACTTC	CASSRLDRGVNEQYF
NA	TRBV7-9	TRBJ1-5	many	TGTGCCAGCAGCTCGGACGGAGTTGGACAGCCCCAGCATTTT	CASSSDGVGQPQHF
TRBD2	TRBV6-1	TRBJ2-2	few	TGTGCCAGCTCCCTTTGGACTAGCGGGGCGGCCGGGGAGCTGTTTTTT	CASSLWTSGAAGELFF
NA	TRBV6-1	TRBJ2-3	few	TGTGCCAGCAGTGATCAGGACGGAGACGGAGATACGCAGTATTTT	CASSDQDGDGDTQYF
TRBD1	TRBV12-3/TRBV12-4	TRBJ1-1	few	TGTGCCACCAGACAGGGGGCCTTGAACACTGAAGCTTTCTTT	CATRQGALNTEAFF
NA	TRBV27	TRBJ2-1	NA	TGTGCCAGCAGTTTAGGGAACTACTACAATGAGCAGTTCTTC	CASSLGNYYNEQFF
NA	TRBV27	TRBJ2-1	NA	TGTGCCAGCAGACTAATAGGGGGGGATGCTGAGCAGTTCTTC	CASRLIGGDAEQFF
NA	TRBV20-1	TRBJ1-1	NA	TGCAGTCTAGACGACCTGGGGGGGACGTCTGAAGCTTTCTTT	CSLDDLGGTSEAFF
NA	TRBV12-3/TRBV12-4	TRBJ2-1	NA	TGTGCCAGCAGTTCAACTTGGAATGAGCAGTTCTTC	CASSSTWNEQFF
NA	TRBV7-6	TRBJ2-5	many	TGTGCCAGCAGCTCCCGAGAAGGGGCGGTGACCCAGTACTTC	CASSSREGAVTQYF
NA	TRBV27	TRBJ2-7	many	TGTGCCAGCAGCCCCCGCACGCCCTACGAGCAGTACTTC	CASSPRTPYEQYF
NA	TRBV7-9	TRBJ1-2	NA	TGTGCCAGCGGTTCGGGCCACTATGGCTACACCTTC	CASGSGHYGYTF
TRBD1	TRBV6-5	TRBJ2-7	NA	TGTGCCAGCAGTTACTTGTCACAGGGGGCGATTAACTACGAGCAGTACTTC	CASSYLSQGAINYEQYF